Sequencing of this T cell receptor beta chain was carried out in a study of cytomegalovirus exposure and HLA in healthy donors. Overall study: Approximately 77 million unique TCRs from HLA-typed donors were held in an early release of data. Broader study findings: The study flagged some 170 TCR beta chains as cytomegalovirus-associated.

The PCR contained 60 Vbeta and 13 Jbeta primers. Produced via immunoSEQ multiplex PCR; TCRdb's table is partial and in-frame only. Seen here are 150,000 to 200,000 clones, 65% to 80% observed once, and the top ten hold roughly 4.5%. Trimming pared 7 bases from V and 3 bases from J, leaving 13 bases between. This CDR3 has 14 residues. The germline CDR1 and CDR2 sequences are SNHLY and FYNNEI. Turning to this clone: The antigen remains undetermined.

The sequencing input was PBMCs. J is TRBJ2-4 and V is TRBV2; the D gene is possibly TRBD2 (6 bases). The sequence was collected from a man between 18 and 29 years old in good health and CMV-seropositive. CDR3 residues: CASKEGKVKNIQYF. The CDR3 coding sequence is TGTGCCAGCAAGGAGGGAAAGGTCAAAAACATTCAGTACTTC. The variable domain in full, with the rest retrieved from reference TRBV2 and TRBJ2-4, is EPEVTQTPSHQVTQMGQEVILRCVPISNHLYFYWYRQILGQKVEFLVSFYNNEISEKSEIFDDQFSVERPDGSNFTLKIRSTKLEDSAMYFCASKEGKVKNIQYFGAGTRLSVL.